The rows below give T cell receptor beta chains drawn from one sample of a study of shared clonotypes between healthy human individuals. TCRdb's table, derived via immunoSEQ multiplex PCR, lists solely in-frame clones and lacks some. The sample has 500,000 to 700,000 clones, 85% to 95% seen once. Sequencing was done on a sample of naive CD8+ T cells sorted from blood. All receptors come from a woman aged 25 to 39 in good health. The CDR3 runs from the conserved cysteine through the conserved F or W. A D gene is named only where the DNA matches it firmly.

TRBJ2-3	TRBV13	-	CASSLTSSTDTQYF
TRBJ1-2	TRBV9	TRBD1	CASSVVGQGTGYTF
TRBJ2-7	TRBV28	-	CASSLLHEQYF
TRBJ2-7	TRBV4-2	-	CASSPPSLADEQYF
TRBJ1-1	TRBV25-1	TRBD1	CASTSPDRGDENTEAFF
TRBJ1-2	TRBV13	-	CASSAQTGGSTYGYTF
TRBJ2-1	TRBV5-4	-	CASSLAAEQFF
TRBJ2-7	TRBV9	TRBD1	CASSAGQGPYEQYF
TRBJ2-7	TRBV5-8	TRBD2	CASSPGLAGVGEQYF
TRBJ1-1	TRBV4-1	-	CASSQEKVNTEAFF
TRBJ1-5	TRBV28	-	CASNNLYSDQPQHF
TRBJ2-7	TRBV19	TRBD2	CASSTPGRREEDPCEQYF
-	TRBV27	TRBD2	CASRLAGVSYEQYF